The clone carrying this T cell receptor beta chain was seen more than once but under ten times. The data are from a study of blood T cell repertoires in COVID-19. Germline assignment: CDR1 LNHDA and CDR2 SQIVND (reference sequence). Trimming removed 0 bases from V and 5 bases from J, with 13 bases in between. This CDR3 has 15 residues. The table came from immunoSEQ multiplex PCR; TCRdb's copy has only in-frame clones and leaves some out. Seen here are fewer than 150,000 clones, around 80% observed once, and the top ten hold 1.5% to 2%. Up to 2 weeks before entering the study, exposed participants had met a COVID-19 case.

This receptor was taken from a woman aged 18-29 years who had been exposed to COVID-19. The chain links TRBV19 to TRBJ1-1, with D unclear. Sequenced: PBMCs or T cells enriched from blood (not recorded which). In nucleotides, the CDR3 is TGTGCCAGTAGTATAGAATCGGTACGGGTTACTGAAGCTTTCTTT. The encoded protein is CASSIESVRVTEAFF.